This is a list of T cell receptor beta chains from one sample in a study of cytomegalovirus exposure and HLA in healthy donors. Method: immunoSEQ multiplex PCR; TCRdb's copy keeps in-frame clones and lacks some. Of some 150,000 clones in the sample, over 80% are singletons; the top ten hold less than 3.5%. The source material was PBMCs. The receptors were sampled from a woman between 25 and 40 years old in good health and CMV-seronegative. The CDR3 runs from the conserved cysteine through the conserved F or W. D genes are given only for firm matches. The size field is filled for only some rows; it gives once, few, many or a size class.

TRBD2	TRBV19	-	TRBJ2-3	TGTGCCAGCCCTAGCGGGGGGGGGACAGATACGCAGTATTTT	CASPSGGGTDTQYF
-	TRBV6-5	few	TRBJ1-6	TGTGCCAGCAGCCTAACGAAAATCTCACCCCTCCACTTT	CASSLTKISPLHF
TRBD1	TRBV30	few	TRBJ1-4	TGTGCCTGGAAGGGGACAGGGGCCACTCTGTTTTTT	CAWKGTGATLFF
-	TRBV5-4	-	TRBJ2-1	TGTGCCAGCAGGTCGAGCTTAAACTCCTACAATGAGCAGTTCTTC	CASRSSLNSYNEQFF
-	TRBV12-5	-	TRBJ2-3	TGTGCTAGTGGCCGCGGGGGTGGGGGGCTAGGCACAGATACGCAGTATTTT	CASGRGGGGLGTDTQYF
-	TRBV18	-	TRBJ1-1	TGTGCCAGCTCATATCGGGGTGGGAACACTGAAGCTTTCTTT	CASSYRGGNTEAFF
TRBD2	TRBV5-1	-	TRBJ2-1	TGCGCCAGCAGCTCTTCTAGCGGGAGCTCCTACAATGAGCAGTTCTTC	CASSSSSGSSYNEQFF
-	TRBV4-3	few	TRBJ1-2	TGCGCCAGCAGCCAAGCGGTATATGAGGGAAGGTCGTATGGCTACACCTTC	CASSQAVYEGRSYGYTF
TRBD2	TRBV7-9	-	TRBJ2-7	TGTGCCAGCAGCTTAGCAGGGACTAGCGGGGGGTTGTACGAGCAGTACTTC	CASSLAGTSGGLYEQYF
TRBD2	TRBV10-3	-	TRBJ2-1	TGTGCCATCAGTTCCGGGGGGGCAGATTACAATGAGCAGTTCTTC	CAISSGGADYNEQFF
TRBD1	TRBV6-1	many	TRBJ1-4	TGTGCCAGCAGTGAAGCGACAGGGGCTAATGAAAAACTGTTTTTT	CASSEATGANEKLFF
-	TRBV6-4	-	TRBJ2-3	TGTGCCACCTCGGGGGATGCAGGATTCACAGATACGCAGTATTTT	CATSGDAGFTDTQYF
TRBD2	TRBV2	-	TRBJ2-1	TGTGCCAGTCTTAGGGGACTAGCGGGGGTCCCGGATGAGCAGTTCTTC	CASLRGLAGVPDEQFF
TRBD2	TRBV6-5	-	TRBJ2-7	TGTGCCAGCCAATCTCGCGGGAGGGCCTACGAGCAGTACTTC	CASQSRGRAYEQYF
-	TRBV6-1	-	TRBJ2-7	TGTGCCAGCAGTGAGAGTCGGGCTAGCGCTGTACTATGGCAGTACTTC	CASSESRASAVLWQYF
-	TRBV5-6	-	TRBJ2-5	TGTGCCAGCAGCTTGGTTAGCCCCGAGGGGAGGGAGACCCAGTACTTC	CASSLVSPEGRETQYF
-	TRBV28	once	TRBJ1-5	TGTGCCAGCAGTTTATCATCGGGTCAGCCCCAGCATTTT	CASSLSSGQPQHF
TRBD1	TRBV11-2	-	TRBJ2-3	TGTGCCAGCAGCCTCACTGCGGGACAGGGAGGAGATACGCAGTATTTT	CASSLTAGQGGDTQYF
-	TRBV6-1	-	TRBJ2-1	TGTGCCAGCAGTACACCCTCCGGAGGCCAGTTCTTC	CASSTPSGGQFF
TRBD1	TRBV5-8	-	TRBJ1-2	TGTGCCAGCAGCTCCCGGACAGGCGATATGGCTAGAACCTTC	CASSSRTGDMARTF
-	TRBV6-5	few	TRBJ1-2	TGTGCCAGCAGTTACGGGCAGGGGAATGGCTACACCTTC	CASSYGQGNGYTF
-	TRBV18	-	TRBJ2-2	TGTGCCAGCTCACCATACGCGAGAGCCGGGGAGCTGTTTTTT	CASSPYARAGELFF
TRBD2	TRBV7-2	-	TRBJ2-5	TGTGCCAGCAGCTCAGGCCTCAGGGGCGGGGGGTCGAGGGAGACCCAGTACTTC	CASSSGLRGGGSRETQYF
-	TRBV14	once	TRBJ2-1	TGTGCCAGCAGCCAAGATTGGGCCGGGAGTAACTCCTACAATGAGCAGTTCTTC	CASSQDWAGSNSYNEQFF
-	TRBV9	once	TRBJ1-1	TGTGCCAGCAGCGTAGGTGGGGGCGGCACTGAAGCTTTCTTT	CASSVGGGGTEAFF
-	TRBV2	-	TRBJ2-7	TGTGCCAGCAGTGGGACTGTGCCCCCCTACGAGCAGTACTTC	CASSGTVPPYEQYF
-	TRBV29-1	-	TRBJ2-7	TGCAGCGTTGAGAGTAGCGAAACCTACGAGCAGTACTTC	CSVESSETYEQYF
TRBD2	TRBV9	-	TRBJ2-2	TGTGCCAGCAGCGCCCAGGGACTAGCGGGGTTTGCGGGCGGGGAGCTGTTTTTT	CASSAQGLAGFAGGELFF
TRBD1	TRBV30	-	TRBJ1-2	TGTGCCTTTCCGGACAGGAGGAACTATGGCTACACCTTC	CAFPDRRNYGYTF
-	TRBV6-5	-	TRBJ1-1	TGTGCCAGCAGTTACCACAGGAGTACACGAGAAGCTTTCTTT	CASSYHRSTREAFF
-	TRBV5-1	-	TRBJ1-1	TGCGCCAGCAGCTTTACCCGGGACACATTCACTGAAGCTTTCTTT	CASSFTRDTFTEAFF
TRBD1	TRBV28	-	TRBJ2-5	TGTGCCAGCAGTGCTCCGGGACAGGGGGTTTCCCAGTACTTC	CASSAPGQGVSQYF
TRBD1	TRBV2	-	TRBJ1-2	TGTGCCAGCAAACATCCTCGGACAGGGGGAAACTATGGCTACACCTTC	CASKHPRTGGNYGYTF
-	TRBV6-5	-	TRBJ2-2	TGTGCCAGCAGTTACTTCGGAAGAGGGACCGGGGAGCTGTTTTTT	CASSYFGRGTGELFF